Following are 17 T cell receptor beta chains from one sample sequenced in a study of cytomegalovirus exposure and HLA in healthy donors. The PCR was carried out with 60 Vbeta primers and 13 Jbeta primers. Sequencing was performed with immunoSEQ multiplex PCR; in TCRdb, only in-frame clones are kept and a portion is missing. The table includes about 150,000 clones, more than 75% detected once. Source material: PBMCs. The source of these receptors is a woman between 35 and 50 years old in good health and CMV-seropositive.

The count of this clone is one. The CDR3 region has the DNA TGTGCCTGGAGTTTCGATCGGTGGACTGAAGCTTTCTTT. Its protein is CAWSFDRWTEAFF. The V gene is TRBV30, the J gene TRBJ1-1; D ambiguous. From germline, CDR1 is GTSNPN and CDR2 SVGIG (reference sequence). Between the trimmed V and J ends, which lost 2 bases and 5 bases, there was a span of 12 bases. This CDR3 contains 13 residues.

The chain carries TRBV5-1 and TRBJ1-1; 10 nucleotides agree with TRBD1. J gave up 4 bases and V 4 bases, and 10 bases lay outside the gene matches. The CDR3 contains 16 residues. Per germline, CDR1 SGHRS and CDR2 YFSETQ. CDR3 sequence reads: CASSTGTGDFSTEAFF. The CDR3 nucleotides read TGCGCCAGCAGCACCGGGACAGGGGATTTTAGCACTGAAGCTTTCTTT.

The rearrangement joins TRBV11-3 to TRBJ2-7; D is possibly TRBD1 (6 bases). The CDR3 totals 14 residues. Germline V CDR1 and CDR2: SGHNT, YENEEA. The V end lost 3 bases, the J end lost 1 base, and 10 bases lay between the germline ends. CDR3 loop: CASSFGRGSYEQYF. CDR3 coding DNA: TGTGCCAGCAGCTTTGGCAGGGGATCCTACGAGCAGTACTTC.

The V call is TRBV19, the J call TRBJ2-3; TRBD1 is a possible D gene (5 bases). Germline lookup yields CDR1 LNHDA and CDR2 SQIVND (reference sequence). The CDR3 consists of 13 residues. V was trimmed by 6 bases and J by 11 bases, leaving 18 bases between them. CDR3 nucleotides: TGTGCCAGTAGGACAGAGAAATACGGTAGGCAGTATTTT. It codes for CASRTEKYGRQYF.

This clone has a single count. The genes are TRBV27 and TRBJ2-6, with 7 bases fitting TRBD1. The V gene's germline CDR1 is MNHEY and CDR2 SMNVEV (reference sequence). The length of the CDR3 is 16 residues. The J segment lost 0 bases and the V segment lost 5 bases, leaving 4 bases of the junction unmatched. The CDR3 DNA reads TGTGCCAGCAGTGGGGGACAGACCTCTGGGGCCAACGTCCTGACTTTC. Translated, it gives CASSGGQTSGANVLTF.

The chain couples TRBV30 to TRBJ2-5, with a tentative D call TRBD1 (6 bases). The assigned J gene may be wrong: the sequence end matches TRBJ2-7 better. In germline, CDR1 is GTSNPN, CDR2 SVGIG (reference sequence). The length of the CDR3 is 14 residues. CDR3 loop: CACKQGKPTYEQYF. CDR3 DNA sequence: TGTGCCTGCAAACAGGGAAAACCTACCTACGAGCAGTACTTC.

The gene calls are TRBV4-2 and TRBJ2-1; 10 bases agree with TRBD2. V shed 0 bases, J shed 8 bases, and the junction held 13 bases outside the gene matches. The CDR3 contains 18 residues. Germline V lookup: CDR1 LGHNA, CDR2 YNFKEQ. CDR3 sequence (DNA): TGTGCCAGCAGCCAAGAGGGGGGAAGAGCGGGAGGGCGGGATGAGCAGTTCTTC. It yields the protein CASSQEGGRAGGRDEQFF.

This clone was seen more than once but under ten times. This chain connects TRBV5-1 to TRBJ1-1, with 7 bases aligning to TRBD1. This CDR3 has 14 residues. J was trimmed by 0 bases and V by 4 bases; bases with no gene match: 3. Germline values: CDR1 SGHRS, CDR2 YFSETQ. In nucleotides, the CDR3 is TGCGCCAGCAGCCAGGGGGTTCTGAACACTGAAGCTTTCTTT. This gives the protein CASSQGVLNTEAFF.

A few counts support this clone. This chain links TRBV10-3 with TRBJ1-1; 8 nucleotides line up with TRBD1. This CDR3 is built from 13 residues. The trim removed 6 bases at V and 3 bases at J, leaving 3 bases unmatched. The germline CDR1 and CDR2 sequences are ENHRY and SYGVKD. This CDR3 reads CAISPQGDTEAFF. In nucleotides, the CDR3 is TGTGCCATCAGCCCACAGGGGGACACTGAAGCTTTCTTT.

This chain joins TRBV9 and TRBJ1-1; no clear D. Deletions cut 0 bases from V and 0 bases from J, with 9 bases between. The CDR3 loop spans 15 amino acids. The germline gives CDR1 SGDLS, CDR2 YYNGEE. In DNA form, the CDR3 reads TGTGCCAGCAGCGTAGGACATCTTATGAACACTGAAGCTTTCTTT. As protein: CASSVGHLMNTEAFF.

The gene calls are TRBV27 and TRBJ1-5, with D possibly matching TRBD1 (6 bases). The germline gives CDR1 MNHEY, CDR2 SMNVEV (reference sequence). V was pared by 0 bases and J by 6 bases, with 9 bases between. The CDR3 spans 14 residues. The chain's CDR3 is CASSLSGAGQPQHF. DNA for the CDR3: TGTGCCAGCAGTTTATCGGGGGCAGGTCAGCCCCAGCATTTT.

V gene TRBV5-1 combines with J gene TRBJ1-2; 7 bases are shared with TRBD1. The V segment lost 0 bases and the J segment 6 bases; nucleotides outside the gene matches: 2. The germline V gene encodes CDR1 SGHRS and CDR2 YFSETQ. The CDR3 is 13 amino acids. CDR3 loop: CASSLGDRDGYTF. The CDR3 nucleotides are TGCGCCAGCAGCTTGGGAGACAGGGATGGCTACACCTTC. The whole variable domain, remainder taken from reference TRBV5-1 and TRBJ1-2, is KAGVTQTPRYLIKTRGQQVTLSCSPISGHRSVSWYQQTPGQGLQFLFEYFSETQRNKGNFPGRFSGRQFSNSRSEMNVSTLELGDSALYLCASSLGDRDGYTFGSGTRLTVV.

The chain recombines TRBV19 with TRBJ2-1, with D possibly matching TRBD2 (6 bases). The V end lost 6 bases, the J end lost 0 bases, and 12 bases lay between the germline ends. Germline CDR1 and CDR2: LNHDA and SQIVND (reference sequence). The CDR3 spans 15 residues. CDR3 amino acids: CASRTLGGSYNEQFF. In DNA form, the CDR3 reads TGTGCCAGTAGAACCCTCGGGGGCTCCTACAATGAGCAGTTCTTC.

The chain employs TRBV6-5 and TRBJ2-7, with a possible D match to TRBD1 (6 bases). Germline CDR1 is MNHEY and CDR2 is SVGAGI. V was trimmed by 4 bases and J by 2 bases, leaving 12 bases between them. This CDR3 has 14 amino acids. DNA of the CDR3: TGTGCCAGCAGTTTGGGCAGGGGAACCTACGAGCAGTACTTC. It codes for CASSLGRGTYEQYF.

This chain uses TRBV27 with TRBJ2-7; D ambiguous. V lost 3 bases to trimming and J lost 3 bases, with 9 bases between them. This CDR3 has 13 amino acids. CDR1 and CDR2 (germline): MNHEY, SMNVEV (reference sequence). The CDR3 region has the DNA TGTGCCAGCAGTTTGACTGGCCTCTACGAGCAGTACTTC. Translating gives CASSLTGLYEQYF.

The J gene is TRBJ2-1, the V gene TRBV11-2, with D perhaps TRBD2 (5 bases). The germline gives CDR1 SGHAT, CDR2 FQNNGV. Trimming removed 3 bases from V and 6 bases from J, with 24 bases in between. The CDR3 covers 18 residues. The CDR3: CASSFERHLAASSNEQFF. DNA of the CDR3: TGTGCCAGCAGCTTCGAGCGTCATCTAGCAGCATCCAGCAATGAGCAGTTCTTC.

The V and J genes are TRBV29-1 and TRBJ2-1, with D possibly being TRBD2 (6 bases). The CDR3 length is 15 residues. V dropped 5 bases and J dropped 1 base, with 15 bases sitting between them. Germline values: CDR1 SQVTM, CDR2 ANQGSEA. CDR3 coding DNA: TGCAGCGTTTCCGGGGGTGGGATATCCTACAATGAGCAGTTCTTC. Its translation is CSVSGGGISYNEQFF.